The 21 T cell receptor beta chains in this list originate from one sample, sequenced in a study of T-cell reconstitution after alpha-beta-depleted transplantation in children (dated by TCRdb to 2016 to 2017). The receptor library was made with PCR. TCRdb names Illumina HiSeq 2500 as the instrument used. TCR libraries were prepared with molecular barcoding, using unique molecular identifiers to normalize TCRbeta repertoire quantification. TCRdb cleaned the public reads at Q25 with fastp, built clones with MiXCR and kept in-frame beta chains. Rows merge per CDR3 protein into single entries with the most common DNA and genes. This sample holds a few hundred thousand distinct CDR3 sequences; 9.7% were observed only once. The biggest ten clones account for over 4.5% of the sample. The sample in question was PBMCs from the stem cell graft donor, obtained from the stem cell graft. These receptors all stem from a human donor who donated a stem cell graft to a child with SCID.

At least ten counts were recorded for this clonotype. The V call is TRBV7-9, the J call TRBJ1-6, with TRBD1 matching over 7 bases. The length of the CDR3 is 16 residues. CDR1 and CDR2 from the germline V gene are SEHNR and FQNEAQ (reference sequence). J was trimmed by 9 bases and V by 0 bases; bases with no gene match: 8. The CDR3 here is CASSLAVGTVGSPLHF. The CDR3 nucleotides read TGTGCCAGCAGCTTAGCAGTGGGGACAGTAGGTTCACCCCTCCACTTT. Supplemented by reference TRBV7-9 and TRBJ1-6, the full variable domain reads DTGVSQNPRHKITKRGQNVTFRCDPISEHNRLYWYRQTLGQGPEFLTYFQNEAQLEKSRLLSDRFSAERPKGSFSTLEIQRTEQGDSAMYLCASSLAVGTVGSPLHFGNGTRLTVT.

A note on this clonotype: A much larger clone sits a single nucleotide away, making a read error possible. The chain links TRBV5-1 to TRBJ1-2, with D perhaps TRBD1 (6 bases). The germline gives CDR1 SGHRS, CDR2 YFSETQ. The CDR3 spans 14 residues. Written as DNA, the CDR3 is TGCGCCAGCAGCTTGGCGGGGGCGAACTATGGCCACACCTTC. Protein product: CASSLAGANYGHTF.

This clonotype has at least ten counts. V and J are TRBV28 and TRBJ1-4; 8 nucleotides agree with TRBD1. CDR1 is MDHEN, CDR2 SYDVKM, per germline. Losses at the gene ends were 5 bases for V and 0 bases for J; bases not matched to a gene: 5. The CDR3 consists of 16 residues. In nucleotides, the CDR3 is TGTGCCAGCAGTCCGACAGGGGATACAACTAATGAAAAACTGTTTTTT. It is translated as CASSPTGDTTNEKLFF.

This clonotype showed up many times. The genes are TRBV15 and TRBJ2-1, with 8 bases matching TRBD2. Germline CDR1 and CDR2: LNHNV and YYDKDF (reference sequence). V lost 0 bases, J lost 2 bases, and 9 bases stayed unmatched. The CDR3 consists of 18 residues. The CDR3 coding sequence is TGTGCCACCAGCAGAGATCAGAGAGGAGCGGGGGCCTACAATGAGCAGTTCTTC. This gives the protein CATSRDQRGAGAYNEQFF.

This clonotype came up many times. The rearrangement uses TRBV7-2 and TRBJ2-3; D gene uncertain. CDR1 is SGHTA, CDR2 FQGNSA, per germline. With 1 base removed from V and 1 base from J, the gap between germline ends came to 6 bases. The CDR3 runs 14 residues. CDR3 in DNA: TGTGCCAGCAGCTTAGGAAGTCGCACAGATACGCAGTATTTT. Amino acids: CASSLGSRTDTQYF.

V usage is TRBV15 and J usage is TRBJ1-4; D is unclear. V shed 0 bases and J shed 6 bases, with 8 bases lying between them. This CDR3 region has 14 residues. Germline V gene sequence: CDR1 LNHNV, CDR2 YYDKDF (reference sequence). The CDR3 DNA sequence: TGTGCCACCAGCAGAGATAGGACCGATGAAAAACTGTTTTTT. Translating it yields CATSRDRTDEKLFF. The full variable domain, completed using reference TRBV15 and TRBJ1-4, is DAMVIQNPRYQVTQFGKPVTLSCSQTLNHNVMYWYQQKSSQAPKLLFHYYDKDFNNEADTPDNFQSRRPNTSFCFLDIRSPGLGDTAMYLCATSRDRTDEKLFFGSGTQLSVL.

The gene calls are TRBV6-1 and TRBJ2-7; 9 nucleotides line up with TRBD1. Germline V CDR1 and CDR2: MNHNS, SASEGT. J gave up 5 bases and V 6 bases, and 5 bases lay outside the gene matches. The CDR3 covers 13 residues. The CDR3 sequence is CASSLDRGHEQYF. CDR3 nucleotides: TGTGCCAGCAGCCTGGACAGGGGCCACGAGCAGTACTTC.

This clonotype has a count of ten or more. The chain employs TRBV12-3 or TRBV12-4 and TRBJ2-3, with D uncertain. The CDR3 covers 14 residues. V was clipped by 1 base and J by 2 bases, with 7 bases between them. CDR3 residues: CASSLGTATDTQYF. The CDR3 bases are TGTGCCAGCAGTTTAGGGACGGCCACAGATACGCAGTATTTT.

This clonotype appeared many times. In DNA form, the CDR3 reads TGCGCCAGCAGCTTGGAGGGGAATCCAGGCCAGCCCCAGCATTTT. The encoded protein is CASSLEGNPGQPQHF. The genes are TRBV5-1 and TRBJ1-5, with D maybe TRBD1 (5 bases). V lost 0 bases and J lost 7, with 14 bases in between. The CDR3 is 15 residues long. Germline V gives CDR1 SGHRS, CDR2 YFSETQ.

This clonotype was seen repeatedly, ten times or more. The CDR3 region is CSASPTYTGLFTF. CDR3 DNA: TGCAGTGCTAGCCCCACGTATACAGGTTTATTCACCTTC. The V call is TRBV20-1, the J call TRBJ1-2, with D perhaps matching TRBD1 (5 bases). V lost 3 bases, J lost 13 bases, and 21 bases lay in between. Germline V lookup: CDR1 DFQATT, CDR2 SNEGSKA (reference sequence). This CDR3 spans 13 amino acids.

This clonotype was observed at least ten times. The V call is TRBV3-1, the J call TRBJ1-2; no definite D call. The CDR3 runs to 12 residues. The germline gives CDR1 LGHDT, CDR2 YNNKEL (reference sequence). V gave up 6 bases and J gave up 5 bases, with 10 bases separating them. CDR3: CASSMSEYGYTF. The CDR3 DNA reads TGTGCCAGCAGTATGTCTGAGTATGGCTACACCTTC.

This clonotype was counted at least ten times. The chain carries TRBV12-3 or TRBV12-4 and TRBJ1-1; D is perhaps TRBD1 (6 bases). The CDR3 is 15 residues long. Trimming cost V 6 bases and J 6 bases, with 20 bases left between them. The CDR3 reads CASRGDIERGPEAFF. The CDR3 DNA reads TGTGCCAGCAGGGGGGACATCGAACGGGGCCCTGAAGCTTTCTTT.

This clonotype appeared a few times. The chain uses TRBV6-1 and TRBJ1-5, with a possible D match to TRBD1 (5 bases). This CDR3 has 15 amino acids. Germline CDR1 MNHNS, CDR2 SASEGT. The germline V and J ends were trimmed by 4 bases and 0 bases, with 10 bases remaining between them. CDR3 region: CASSGGFLSNQPQHF. CDR3 DNA: TGTGCCAGCAGTGGGGGGTTTCTTAGCAATCAGCCCCAGCATTTT.

This clonotype was picked up many times. This rearrangement joins TRBV20-1 to TRBJ2-2; no reliable D call. Germline V CDR1 and CDR2: DFQATT, SNEGSKA (reference sequence). V lost 6 bases and J 4 bases, leaving 15 bases between the germline ends. The CDR3 is 14 residues long. The chain's CDR3 is CSAPNPRFTGELFF. CDR3 DNA: TGCAGTGCCCCAAACCCTCGATTCACCGGGGAGCTGTTTTTT.

This clonotype was seen only a few times. The chain couples TRBV19 to TRBJ1-1; TRBD1 might be the D (5 bases). From germline, CDR1 is LNHDA and CDR2 SQIVND (reference sequence). Trimming shortened V by 2 bases and J by 2 bases, and 6 bases separated the two germline ends. The CDR3 is 13 amino acids. CDR3: CASSIWTNTEAFF. The DNA of the CDR3 is TGTGCCAGTAGTATATGGACAAACACTGAAGCTTTCTTT.

This clonotype was recorded at least ten times. The chain employs TRBV18 and TRBJ2-5; possibly TRBD1 for D (5 bases). Germline CDR1 and CDR2: KGHSH and LQKENI. V was pared by 3 bases and J by 6 bases, with 11 bases between. This CDR3 spans 13 amino acids. CDR3 sequence reads: CASSPDTRKTQYF. CDR3 in DNA: TGTGCCAGCTCACCGGACACGAGGAAGACCCAGTACTTC.

This clonotype was observed many times. The chain combines TRBV12-3 or TRBV12-4 with TRBJ2-3, with D possibly matching TRBD2 (6 bases). Trimming took off 6 bases at V and 2 bases at J, with 18 bases between the two ends. The CDR3 spans 16 residues. CDR3 residues: CASRTPGLKSTDTQYF. CDR3 bases: TGTGCCAGCAGGACCCCGGGACTCAAATCCACAGATACGCAGTATTTT.

This clonotype was counted ten times or more. The gene calls are TRBV6-5 and TRBJ1-1; maybe TRBD1 (6 bases). The CDR3 spans 14 residues. V dropped 2 bases and J dropped 5 bases, with 12 bases sitting between them. The germline V gene encodes CDR1 MNHEY and CDR2 SVGAGI. The chain's CDR3 is CASSYRGPGTEAFF. CDR3 DNA sequence: TGTGCCAGCAGTTACCGGGGGCCAGGGACTGAAGCTTTCTTT.

This clonotype was seen many times. The chain recombines TRBV3-1 with TRBJ2-4; 7 positions match TRBD1. Germline CDR1 is LGHDT and CDR2 is YNNKEL (reference sequence). Losses at the gene ends were 3 bases for V and 0 bases for J; bases not matched to a gene: 5. This CDR3 has 16 residues. The DNA for the CDR3 is TGTGCCAGCAGCCAGACAGGGAGCTTAGCCAAAAACATTCAGTACTTC. Residues: CASSQTGSLAKNIQYF.

This clonotype was detected a few times. This chain uses TRBV10-3 with TRBJ1-6; D ambiguous. The CDR3 has 15 residues. Germline values: CDR1 ENHRY, CDR2 SYGVKD. V lost 7 bases, J lost 0 bases, and 10 bases lay in between. The CDR3, as DNA: TGTGCCATCAAAGAAGGCAGCTCCTATAATTCACCCCTCCACTTT. Its translation: CAIKEGSSYNSPLHF.

This clonotype appeared many times. V is TRBV7-2 and J is TRBJ2-1, with D hard to call. Deletions cut 8 bases from V and 1 base from J, with 3 bases between. Per the germline V gene, CDR1 is SGHTA and CDR2 is FQGNSA. The CDR3 consists of 11 residues. As DNA, the CDR3 is TGTGCCAGCGAGTCCTACAATGAGCAGTTCTTC. The encoded protein is CASESYNEQFF.